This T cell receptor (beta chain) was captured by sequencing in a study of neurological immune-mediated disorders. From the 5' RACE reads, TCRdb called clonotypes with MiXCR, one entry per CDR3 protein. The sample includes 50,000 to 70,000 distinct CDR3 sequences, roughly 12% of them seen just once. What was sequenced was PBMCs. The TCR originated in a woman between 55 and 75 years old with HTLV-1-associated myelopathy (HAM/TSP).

CDR3 DNA: TGTGCCAGCAGTTTAGTAGGGGGGAGGGTGAACACTGAAGCTTTCTTT. This encodes CASSLVGGRVNTEAFF. The chain links TRBV12-3 or TRBV12-4 to TRBJ1-1; maybe TRBD1 (6 bases). With 1 base removed from V and 0 bases from J, the gap between germline ends came to 12 bases. CDR3 length equals 16 residues.